This T cell receptor (beta chain) was recovered during a study of cytomegalovirus exposure and HLA in healthy donors. Regarding the study as a whole: The sole available immune exposure information was CMV serostatus. Most TCR sequences were uncommon, yet certain public TCRs appeared in many donors. A missense variant in DCLRE1C was later tied to TCR beta V- and J-gene trimming.

For this clone: The antigen remains undetermined.

PCR used 60 Vbeta primers and 13 Jbeta primers. The protocol was immunoSEQ multiplex PCR, while the TCRdb copy is restricted to in-frame clones and leaves out a portion. In the table there are a few hundred thousand clones, 70% to 80% of which are singletons. Germline values: CDR1 MDHEN, CDR2 SYDVKM. The CDR3 covers 14 residues. Unmatched junction bases numbered 4, after V lost 6 bases and J lost 6 bases. V and J are TRBV28 and TRBJ1-5, with TRBD1 matching 11 bases. The specimen was PBMCs. The sequence was collected from a man aged 40-55 years in good health and CMV-seronegative. The CDR3 bases are TGTGCCAGCAGATCTGGACAGGGGGCTCAGCCCCAGCATTTT. Its protein product is CASRSGQGAQPQHF.